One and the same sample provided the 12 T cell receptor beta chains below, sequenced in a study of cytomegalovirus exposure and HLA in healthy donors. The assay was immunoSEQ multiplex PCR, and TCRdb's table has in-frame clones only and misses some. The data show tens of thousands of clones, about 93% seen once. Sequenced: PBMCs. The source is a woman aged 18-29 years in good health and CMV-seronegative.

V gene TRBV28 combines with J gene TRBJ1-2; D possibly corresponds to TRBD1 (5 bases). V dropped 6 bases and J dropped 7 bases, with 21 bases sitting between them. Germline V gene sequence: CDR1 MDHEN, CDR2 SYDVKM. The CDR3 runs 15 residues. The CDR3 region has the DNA TGTGCCAGCAGGAACATAGAAAGGAGGGACGGTGGCTACACCTTC. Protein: CASRNIERRDGGYTF.

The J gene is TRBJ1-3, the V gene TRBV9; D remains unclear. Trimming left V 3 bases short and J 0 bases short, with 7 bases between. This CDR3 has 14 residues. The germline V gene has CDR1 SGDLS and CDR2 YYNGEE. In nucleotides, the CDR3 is TGTGCCAGCAGCGGCAGGTCCTCTGGAAACACCATATATTTT. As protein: CASSGRSSGNTIYF.

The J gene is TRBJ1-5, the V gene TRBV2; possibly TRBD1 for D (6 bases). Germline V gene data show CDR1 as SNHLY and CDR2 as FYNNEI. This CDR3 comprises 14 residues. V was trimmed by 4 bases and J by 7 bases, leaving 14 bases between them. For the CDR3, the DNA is TGTGCCAGCAGTGCCGGAACAGGGTACCAGCCCCAGCATTTT. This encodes CASSAGTGYQPQHF.

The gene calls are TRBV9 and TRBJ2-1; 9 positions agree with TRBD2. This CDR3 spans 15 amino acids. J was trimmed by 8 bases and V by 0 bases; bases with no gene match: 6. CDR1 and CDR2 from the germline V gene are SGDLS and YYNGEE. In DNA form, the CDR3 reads TGTGCCAGCAGCGTAGCAGGGACTAGCAGGTATGAGCAGTTCTTC. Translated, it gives CASSVAGTSRYEQFF. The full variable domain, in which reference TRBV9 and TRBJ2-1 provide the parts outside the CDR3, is DSGVTQTPKHLITATGQRVTLRCSPRSGDLSVYWYQQSLDQGLQFLIQYYNGEERAKGNILERFSAQQFPDLHSELNLSSLELGDSALYFCASSVAGTSRYEQFFGPGTRLTVL.

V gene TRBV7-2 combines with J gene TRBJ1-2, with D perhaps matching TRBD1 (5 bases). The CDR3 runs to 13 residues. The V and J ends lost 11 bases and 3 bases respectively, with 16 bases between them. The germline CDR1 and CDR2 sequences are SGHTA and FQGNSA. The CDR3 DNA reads TGTGCCCGTTGGAACGGGGGAGACTATGGCTACACCTTC. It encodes CARWNGGDYGYTF.

The CDR3 nucleotides are TGCGCCAGCAGCCGTCCCGGGACTTCTGGCTACACCTTC. This encodes CASSRPGTSGYTF. The V and J genes are TRBV4-1 and TRBJ1-2; weak D call: TRBD1 (5 bases). Germline CDR1 and CDR2: MGHRA and YSYEKL. The CDR3 spans 13 residues. V was cut by 4 bases and J by 7 bases, with 13 bases left in between.

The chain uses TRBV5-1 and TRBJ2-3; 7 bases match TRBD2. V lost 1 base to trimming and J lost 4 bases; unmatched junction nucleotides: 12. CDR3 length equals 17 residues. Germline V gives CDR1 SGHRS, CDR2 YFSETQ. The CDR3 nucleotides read TGCGCCAGCAGCTTGATACCTGGGAGGGGTTGGGCAGATACGCAGTATTTT. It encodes CASSLIPGRGWADTQYF.

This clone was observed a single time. CDR3 sequence: CASSPRDTYTDTQYF. For the CDR3, the DNA is TGTGCCAGCAGCCCCCGGGACACCTACACAGATACGCAGTATTTT. The chain is built from TRBV7-2 and TRBJ2-3; tentative D call: TRBD1 (6 bases). This CDR3 is 15 amino acids long. Per the germline V gene, CDR1 is SGHTA and CDR2 is FQGNSA. The V end lost 5 bases, the J end lost 2 bases, and 14 bases lay between the germline ends.

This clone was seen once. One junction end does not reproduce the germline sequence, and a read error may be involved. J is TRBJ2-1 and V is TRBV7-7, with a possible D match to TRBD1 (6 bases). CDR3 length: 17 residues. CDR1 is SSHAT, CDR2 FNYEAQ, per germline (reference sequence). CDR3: CASSAIRTGSSYNEQFF. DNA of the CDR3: TGTGCTAGCAGCGCCATACGAACAGGGAGCTCCTACAATGAGCAGTTCTTC.

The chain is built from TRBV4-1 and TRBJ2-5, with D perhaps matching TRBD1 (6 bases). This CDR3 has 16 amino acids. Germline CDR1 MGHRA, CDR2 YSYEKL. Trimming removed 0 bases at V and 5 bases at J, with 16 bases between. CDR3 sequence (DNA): TGCGCCAGCAGCCAAGAGGGGACACTAGGGGTGGAGACCCAGTACTTC. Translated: CASSQEGTLGVETQYF.

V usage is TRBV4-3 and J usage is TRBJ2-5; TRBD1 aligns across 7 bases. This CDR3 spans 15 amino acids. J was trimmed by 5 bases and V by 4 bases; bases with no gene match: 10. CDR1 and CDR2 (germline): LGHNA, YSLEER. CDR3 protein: CASSPGQLHGETQYF. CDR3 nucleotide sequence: TGCGCCAGCAGCCCGGGACAGCTCCACGGGGAGACCCAGTACTTC.

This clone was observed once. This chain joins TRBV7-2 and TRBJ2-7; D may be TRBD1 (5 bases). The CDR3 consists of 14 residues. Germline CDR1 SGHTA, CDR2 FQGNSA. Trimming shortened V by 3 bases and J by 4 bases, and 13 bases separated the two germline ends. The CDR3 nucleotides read TGTGCCAGCAGCTTTCTCCAGGGTGTATACGAGCAGTACTTC. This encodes CASSFLQGVYEQYF.